These 24 T cell receptor beta chains share one sample of origin, sequenced in a study of T cell changes during pregnancy in multiple sclerosis. The assay was immunoSEQ multiplex PCR, and TCRdb's table has in-frame clones only and misses some. The sample shows 25,000 to 30,000 clones, about 89% of them seen only once. Sequenced here: CD8+ T cells from peripheral blood mononuclear cells, sampled before pregnancy. The receptors stem from a female donor with multiple sclerosis, enrolled in a pregnancy study.

In this sample, this clone turned up a few times. This chain uses TRBV2 with TRBJ1-6, with D maybe TRBD1 (5 bases). The CDR3 loop spans 16 amino acids. Per the germline V gene, CDR1 is SNHLY and CDR2 is FYNNEI. V lost 6 bases to trimming and J lost 0 bases, with 12 bases between them. The CDR3 region has the DNA TGTGCCAGCAGAGGGGAGGGGAGCTCCTATAATTCACCCCTCCACTTT. Protein sequence: CASRGEGSSYNSPLHF.

This clone was counted once. V is TRBV6-5 and J is TRBJ2-1; D ambiguous. The CDR3 spans 11 residues. Germline V gene lookup returns CDR1 MNHEY and CDR2 SVGAGI. V shed 5 bases and J shed 6 bases, with 5 bases lying between them. The CDR3 nucleotides read TGTGCCAGCAGTAGAGGCAATGAGCAGTTCTTC. Residues: CASSRGNEQFF.

The chain uses TRBV19 and TRBJ2-7; D gene uncertain. The germline gives CDR1 LNHDA, CDR2 SQIVND (reference sequence). V was clipped by 3 bases and J by 3 bases, with 15 bases between them. CDR3 length: 15 residues. Here the CDR3 reads CASSMYSGMIYEQYF. CDR3 nucleotide sequence: TGTGCCAGTAGTATGTATTCGGGTATGATCTACGAGCAGTACTTC.

This chain links TRBV7-3 with TRBJ2-2; 8 bases are shared with TRBD2. Germline loops: CDR1 SGHTA, CDR2 FQGTGA. This CDR3 region has 15 residues. The J segment lost 4 bases and the V segment lost 3 bases, leaving 4 bases of the junction unmatched. The CDR3 sequence is CASSFGRVGTGELFF. For the CDR3, the DNA is TGTGCCAGCAGCTTCGGGAGGGTAGGCACCGGGGAGCTGTTTTTT.

The chain recombines TRBV5-4 with TRBJ1-1; 10 bases align to TRBD1. The length of the CDR3 is 15 residues. After removal of 1 base from V and 5 bases from J, the junction contained 5 bases not matched to a gene. Germline CDR1 and CDR2: SGHNT and YYREEE (reference sequence). The CDR3 is CASSLQGQGMTEAFF. CDR3 sequence (DNA): TGTGCCAGCAGCTTGCAGGGACAGGGGATGACTGAAGCTTTCTTT.

This chain links TRBV11-3 with TRBJ2-2; 10 bases map to TRBD2. V lost 8 bases and J lost 7; bases outside the gene matches: 16. The CDR3 contains 17 residues. Per germline, CDR1 SGHNT and CDR2 YENEEA. The CDR3 sequence is CASLPWASGGDSGELFF. The CDR3 coding sequence is TGTGCCAGCCTTCCCTGGGCAAGCGGGGGGGACAGCGGGGAGCTGTTTTTT.

The V gene is TRBV7-9, the J gene TRBJ2-5, with a possible D match to TRBD1 (5 bases). V was trimmed by 4 bases and J by 5 bases, leaving 20 bases between them. Germline V CDR1 and CDR2: SEHNR, FQNEAQ (reference sequence). The CDR3 contains 16 residues. This CDR3 is CASSSEGLGDRETQYF. CDR3 nucleotide sequence: TGTGCCAGCAGCTCCGAAGGGCTAGGGGATAGGGAGACCCAGTACTTC.

The chain joins TRBV2 to TRBJ2-7; D gene ambiguous. CDR3 length: 13 amino acids. The germline V gene encodes CDR1 SNHLY and CDR2 FYNNEI. V was trimmed by 3 bases and J by 2 bases, leaving 8 bases between them. The CDR3 is CASSEAVAYEQYF. CDR3 bases: TGTGCCAGCAGTGAGGCAGTTGCCTACGAGCAGTACTTC.

The sample holds one count of this clone. The chain links TRBV4-2 to TRBJ2-7; D is uncertain. Germline CDR1 and CDR2: LGHNA and YNFKEQ. This CDR3 has 12 residues. V was cut by 1 base and J by 3 bases, with 4 bases left in between. The CDR3 loop reads CASSQAGYEQYF. The CDR3 region has the DNA TGTGCCAGCAGCCAAGCCGGCTACGAGCAGTACTTC.

V and J are TRBV11-2 and TRBJ1-2, with TRBD1 as a possible D gene (6 bases). V was trimmed by 0 bases and J by 4 bases, leaving 21 bases between them. Germline V CDR1 and CDR2: SGHAT, FQNNGV. CDR3 length: 18 amino acids. CDR3 DNA sequence: TGTGCCAGCAGCTTAGACCTTTTGGGTACAGGGCTTTTCTATGGCTACACCTTC. It translates to CASSLDLLGTGLFYGYTF.

This chain links TRBV5-4 with TRBJ1-6; 7 bases align to TRBD1. The germline V gene has CDR1 SGHNT and CDR2 YYREEE (reference sequence). The CDR3 totals 13 residues. V lost 2 bases, J lost 10 bases, and 3 bases stayed unmatched. The DNA of the CDR3 is TGTGCCAGCAGCTTCACAGGGGTCTCACCCCTCCACTTT. Translating it yields CASSFTGVSPLHF.

The chain combines TRBV10-3 with TRBJ2-1; possible D gene TRBD2, 6 bases. Germline assignment: CDR1 ENHRY and CDR2 SYGVKD. This CDR3 is 13 amino acids long. Deletions cut 1 base from V and 7 bases from J, with 8 bases between. In nucleotides, the CDR3 is TGTGCCATCAGTGAGTACGGGAGAAATGAGCAGTTCTTC. It is translated as CAISEYGRNEQFF.

The CDR3 region has the DNA TGTGCCAGCAGTAACCGACAGGGTGAAGGTTCACCCCTCCACTTT. It codes for CASSNRQGEGSPLHF. The chain recombines TRBV6-6 with TRBJ1-6, with TRBD1 matching over 7 bases. V trimming: 5 bases; J trimming: 9 bases; junction bases outside the gene matches: 10. CDR3 length: 15 amino acids. The germline gives CDR1 MNHNY, CDR2 SVGAGI (reference sequence).

The chain links TRBV6-5 to TRBJ2-3, with 7 positions matching TRBD1. The CDR3 runs to 16 residues. The trim removed 0 bases at V and 0 bases at J, leaving 3 bases unmatched. Germline V lookup: CDR1 MNHEY, CDR2 SVGAGI. The CDR3 here is CASSYSTGASTDTQYF. CDR3 in DNA: TGTGCCAGCAGTTACTCAACAGGGGCCAGCACAGATACGCAGTATTTT.

Only one count was recorded for this clone. V gene TRBV6-5 combines with J gene TRBJ1-2, with 8 bases lining up with TRBD1. From germline, CDR1 is MNHEY and CDR2 SVGAGI. The CDR3 runs 15 residues. Losses at the gene ends were 4 bases for V and 5 bases for J; bases not matched to a gene: 9. For the CDR3, the DNA is TGTGCCAGCAGTTCCGGGACAGGCCTAGCATATGGCTACACCTTC. Amino acid sequence: CASSSGTGLAYGYTF.

The CDR3 protein is CASSGGGPHEQYF. CDR3 nucleotides: TGTGCCAGCAGTGGGGGGGGGCCTCACGAGCAGTACTTC. This chain joins TRBV27 and TRBJ2-7, with D perhaps TRBD2 (7 bases). CDR3 length: 13 amino acids. Germline V gene data show CDR1 as MNHEY and CDR2 as SMNVEV (reference sequence). V lost 5 bases to trimming and J lost 5 bases, with 13 bases between them.

The CDR3 DNA follows: TGTGCCAGCAGTGAGCGGGACAGGGTAACCGAGCAGTACTTC. Its protein is CASSERDRVTEQYF. The chain combines TRBV2 with TRBJ2-7; TRBD1 matches 9 bases. The trim removed 3 bases at V and 6 bases at J, leaving 6 bases unmatched. This CDR3 is built from 14 residues. Germline CDR1 SNHLY, CDR2 FYNNEI. Variable domain in full (rest from reference TRBV2 and TRBJ2-7): EPEVTQTPSHQVTQMGQEVILRCVPISNHLYFYWYRQILGQKVEFLVSFYNNEISEKSEIFDDQFSVERPDGSNFTLKIRSTKLEDSAMYFCASSERDRVTEQYFGPGTRLTVT.

The V and J genes are TRBV7-3 and TRBJ2-5, with a tentative D call TRBD2 (7 bases). Trimming shortened V by 0 bases and J by 4 bases, and 18 bases separated the two germline ends. Germline lookup yields CDR1 SGHTA and CDR2 FQGTGA. The length of the CDR3 is 17 residues. For the CDR3, the DNA is TGTGCCAGCAGCTTAACGCCCCGGGGGGCGGAGGGAGAGACCCAGTACTTC. Amino acids: CASSLTPRGAEGETQYF.

The chain joins TRBV13 to TRBJ1-1; no reliable D call. The CDR3 loop spans 11 amino acids. Germline V gene lookup returns CDR1 PRHDT and CDR2 FYEKMQ (reference sequence). Trimming stripped 5 bases from V and 6 bases from J, with 7 bases between. The CDR3 spells CASSAGAEAFF. The CDR3 DNA sequence: TGTGCCAGCAGCGCCGGGGCTGAAGCTTTCTTT. Variable domain in full (rest from reference TRBV13 and TRBJ1-1): AAGVIQSPRHLIKEKRETATLKCYPIPRHDTVYWYQQGPGQDPQFLISFYEKMQSDKGSIPDRFSAQQFSDYHSELNMSSLELGDSALYFCASSAGAEAFFGQGTRLTVV.

The genes are TRBV9 and TRBJ1-5; 7 bases fit TRBD1. Germline values: CDR1 SGDLS, CDR2 YYNGEE. The CDR3 extends over 14 amino acids. Trimming at V came to 3 bases and at J to 7 bases, leaving 7 bases not matched to a gene. The CDR3 nucleotides read TGTGCCAGCAGCGGAACAGGGGAAGGGCAGCCCCAGCATTTT. Encoded protein: CASSGTGEGQPQHF.

The chain combines TRBV18 with TRBJ1-4; the match to TRBD1 covers 7 bases. Unmatched junction bases numbered 6, after V lost 6 bases and J lost 5 bases. The CDR3 sequence is 14 residues long. Germline CDR1 KGHSH, CDR2 LQKENI. As DNA, the CDR3 is TGTGCCAGCTCTCCCGACAGGGAGAATGAAAAACTGTTTTTT. Protein product: CASSPDRENEKLFF.

The chain has TRBV5-4 and TRBJ2-2; 9 nucleotides agree with TRBD1. Trimming at V came to 7 bases and at J to 6 bases, leaving 7 bases not matched to a gene. The CDR3 has 14 amino acids. Germline CDR1 and CDR2: SGHNT and YYREEE (reference sequence). This CDR3 is CASGTGWRAGELFF. DNA for the CDR3: TGTGCCAGCGGGACAGGGTGGAGAGCCGGGGAGCTGTTTTTT.

The gene calls are TRBV6-1 and TRBJ1-2, with a weak D call TRBD1 (5 bases). V lost 6 bases, J lost 6 bases, and 20 bases lay in between. Germline lookup yields CDR1 MNHNS and CDR2 SASEGT. This CDR3 region has 15 residues. This CDR3 is CASSPLGGTSNGYTF. DNA of the CDR3: TGTGCCAGCAGCCCCCTGGGGGGGACCTCTAATGGCTACACCTTC.

This chain uses TRBV13 with TRBJ2-2; a possible D gene is TRBD2 (5 bases). The V gene lost 3 bases and the J gene lost 7 bases, with 9 bases spanning the gap. The CDR3 consists of 13 residues. Looked up from germline, CDR1 is PRHDT and CDR2 is FYEKMQ (reference sequence). In DNA, the CDR3 is TGTGCCAGCAGCTTCCGGGGTAACGGGGAGCTGTTTTTT. Encoded protein: CASSFRGNGELFF. The full variable domain, its missing parts supplied by reference TRBV13 and TRBJ2-2, is AAGVIQSPRHLIKEKRETATLKCYPIPRHDTVYWYQQGPGQDPQFLISFYEKMQSDKGSIPDRFSAQQFSDYHSELNMSSLELGDSALYFCASSFRGNGELFFGEGSRLTVL.